This T cell receptor beta chain stems from a study of control samples from healthy donors and cancer patients. J was trimmed by 5 bases and V by 3 bases; bases with no gene match: 12. The CDR3 has 16 residues. Germline assignment: CDR1 LGHDT and CDR2 YNNKEL (reference sequence). This clone was seen only once. Sequenced by immunoSEQ multiplex PCR; TCRdb stores in-frame clones only, minus some. This repertoire shows about 100,000 clones, roughly 84% found once; its top ten account for 18%. This receptor was taken from a woman aged 45 to 65 in good health. Sequenced material: blood. The chain recombines TRBV3-1 (or the pseudogene TRBV3-2) with TRBJ2-7; the match to TRBD1 covers 8 bases. This CDR3 is CASSHWATGGTHEQYF. The DNA of the CDR3 is TGTGCCAGCAGCCATTGGGCCACAGGGGGTACCCACGAGCAGTACTTC.